Sequencing of this TCR beta chain was carried out in a study of shared clonotypes between healthy human individuals. Study summary: CD4 naive cells filled three plates per donor, CD4 memory three, CD8 naive two and CD8 memory one. Points from the study as a whole: Rarefaction analysis demonstrated incomplete sorted-subset sequencing notwithstanding large depth.

The CDR3 runs to 15 residues. Germline values: CDR1 LNHDA, CDR2 SQIVND (reference sequence). Trimming took 7 bases from V and 2 from J; bases not matched to a gene: 9. It was across several immunoSEQ plates that each subset's genomic DNA was evenly split. The protocol was immunoSEQ multiplex PCR, while the TCRdb copy is restricted to in-frame clones and leaves out a portion. The repertoire includes some 2,500,000 clones, over 85% of them detected once, and about 0.38% sits in the top ten. As for this clone: The antigen is undetermined.

This chain joins TRBV19 and TRBJ1-1; 8 nucleotides line up with TRBD1. The receptor's source is a man aged 18 to 30 in good health. Some clones in this sample may be carry-over from other donors' samples. What was sequenced was naive CD4+ T cells from PBMCs. Subset described: CD45RA+ positively selected. DNA for the CDR3: TGTGCCAGTACCAAGGACAGGGCCCGTAACACTGAAGCTTTCTTT. Encoded protein: CASTKDRARNTEAFF.